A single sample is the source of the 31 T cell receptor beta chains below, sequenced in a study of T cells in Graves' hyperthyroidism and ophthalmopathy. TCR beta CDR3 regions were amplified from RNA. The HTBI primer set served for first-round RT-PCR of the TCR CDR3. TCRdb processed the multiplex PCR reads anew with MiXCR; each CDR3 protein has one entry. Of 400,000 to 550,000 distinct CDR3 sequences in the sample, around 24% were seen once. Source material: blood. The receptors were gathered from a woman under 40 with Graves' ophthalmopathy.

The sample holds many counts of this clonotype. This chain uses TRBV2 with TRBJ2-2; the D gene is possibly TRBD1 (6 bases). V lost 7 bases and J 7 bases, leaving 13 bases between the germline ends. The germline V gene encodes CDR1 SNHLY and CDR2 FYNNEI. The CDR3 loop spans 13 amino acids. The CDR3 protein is CASTLQGGGELFF. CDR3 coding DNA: TGTGCCAGCACTTTACAGGGTGGCGGGGAGCTGTTTTTT.

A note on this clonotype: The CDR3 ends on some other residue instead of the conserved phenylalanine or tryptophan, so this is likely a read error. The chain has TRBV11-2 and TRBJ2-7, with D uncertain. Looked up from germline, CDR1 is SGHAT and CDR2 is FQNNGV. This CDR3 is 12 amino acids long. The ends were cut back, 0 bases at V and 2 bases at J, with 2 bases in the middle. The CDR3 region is CASSLEPYEQYL. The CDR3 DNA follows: TGTGCCAGCAGCTTAGAACCCTACGAGCAGTACTTG.

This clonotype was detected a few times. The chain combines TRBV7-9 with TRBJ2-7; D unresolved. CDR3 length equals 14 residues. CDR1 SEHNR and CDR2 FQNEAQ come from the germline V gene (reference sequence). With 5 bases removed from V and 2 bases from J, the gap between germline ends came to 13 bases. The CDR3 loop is CASSPSAPTYEQYF. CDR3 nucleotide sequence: TGTGCCAGCAGCCCCTCAGCGCCGACCTACGAGCAGTACTTC.

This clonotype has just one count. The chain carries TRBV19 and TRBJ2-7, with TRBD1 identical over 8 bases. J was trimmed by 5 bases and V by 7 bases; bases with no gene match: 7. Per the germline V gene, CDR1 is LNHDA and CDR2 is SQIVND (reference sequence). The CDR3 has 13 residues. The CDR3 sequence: CASMPRQGNEQYF. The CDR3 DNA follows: TGTGCCAGTATGCCCCGACAGGGGAACGAGCAGTACTTC.

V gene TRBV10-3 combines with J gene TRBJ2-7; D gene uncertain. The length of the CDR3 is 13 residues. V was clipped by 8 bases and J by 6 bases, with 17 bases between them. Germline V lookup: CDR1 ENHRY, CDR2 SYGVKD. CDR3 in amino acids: CAILSPYRAEQYF. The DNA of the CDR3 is TGTGCCATCCTCTCCCCCTACCGGGCCGAGCAGTACTTC.

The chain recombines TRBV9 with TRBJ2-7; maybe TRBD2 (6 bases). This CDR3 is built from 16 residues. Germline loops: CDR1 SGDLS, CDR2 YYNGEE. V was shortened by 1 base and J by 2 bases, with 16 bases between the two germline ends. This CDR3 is CASSVHMGERAYEQYF. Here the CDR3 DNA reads TGTGCCAGCAGCGTACATATGGGGGAGCGGGCCTACGAGCAGTACTTC.

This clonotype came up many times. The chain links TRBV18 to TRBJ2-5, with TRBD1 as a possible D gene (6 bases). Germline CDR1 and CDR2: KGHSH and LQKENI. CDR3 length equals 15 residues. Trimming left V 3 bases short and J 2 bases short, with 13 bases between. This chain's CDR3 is CASSPRAGAQETQYF. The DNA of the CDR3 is TGTGCCAGCTCACCCAGGGCAGGGGCTCAAGAGACCCAGTACTTC.

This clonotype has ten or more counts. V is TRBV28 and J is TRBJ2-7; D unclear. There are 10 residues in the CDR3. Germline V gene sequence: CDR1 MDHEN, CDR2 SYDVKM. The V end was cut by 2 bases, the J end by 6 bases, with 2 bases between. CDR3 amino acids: CASSLGEQYF. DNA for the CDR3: TGTGCCAGCAGTTTAGGCGAGCAGTACTTC.

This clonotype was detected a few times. In DNA, the CDR3 is TGTGCCAGCAGTTACGGTCCGGGTGGAAACACCATATATTTT. Amino acid sequence: CASSYGPGGNTIYF. The chain uses TRBV6-5 and TRBJ1-3, with D hard to call. V was pared by 2 bases and J by 3 bases, with 8 bases between. CDR3 length: 14 residues. The germline gives CDR1 MNHEY, CDR2 SVGAGI.

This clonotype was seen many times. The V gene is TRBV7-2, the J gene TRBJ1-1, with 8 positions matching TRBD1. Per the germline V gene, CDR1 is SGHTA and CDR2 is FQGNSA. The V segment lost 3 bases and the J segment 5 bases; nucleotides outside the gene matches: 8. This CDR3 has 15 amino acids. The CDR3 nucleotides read TGTGCCAGCAGCTTGGGAACAGGGGGGATGACTGAAGCTTTCTTT. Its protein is CASSLGTGGMTEAFF.

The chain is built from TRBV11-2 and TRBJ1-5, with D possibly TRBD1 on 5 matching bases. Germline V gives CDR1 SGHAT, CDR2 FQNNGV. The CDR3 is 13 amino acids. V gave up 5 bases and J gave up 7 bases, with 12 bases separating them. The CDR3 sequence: CASSGTPEQPQHF. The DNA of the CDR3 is TGTGCCAGCAGCGGGACCCCCGAGCAGCCCCAGCATTTT.

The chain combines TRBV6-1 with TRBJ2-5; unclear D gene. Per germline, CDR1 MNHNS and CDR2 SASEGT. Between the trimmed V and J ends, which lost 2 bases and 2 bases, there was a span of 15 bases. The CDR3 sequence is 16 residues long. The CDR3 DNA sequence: TGTGCCAGCAGTGAAACATTATGGGCAGATCAAGAGACCCAGTACTTC. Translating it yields CASSETLWADQETQYF.

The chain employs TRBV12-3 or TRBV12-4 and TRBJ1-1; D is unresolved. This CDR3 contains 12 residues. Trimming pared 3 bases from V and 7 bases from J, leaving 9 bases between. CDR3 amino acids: CASSFRRIEAFF. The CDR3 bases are TGTGCCAGCAGTTTTAGGCGGATTGAAGCTTTCTTT.

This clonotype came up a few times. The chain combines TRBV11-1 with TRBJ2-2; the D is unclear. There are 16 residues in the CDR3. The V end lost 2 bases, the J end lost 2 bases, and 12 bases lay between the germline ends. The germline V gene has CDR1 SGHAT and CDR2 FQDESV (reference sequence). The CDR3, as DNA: TGTGCCAGCAGCTTAATAGAACTACAAAACACCGGGGAGCTGTTTTTT. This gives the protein CASSLIELQNTGELFF.

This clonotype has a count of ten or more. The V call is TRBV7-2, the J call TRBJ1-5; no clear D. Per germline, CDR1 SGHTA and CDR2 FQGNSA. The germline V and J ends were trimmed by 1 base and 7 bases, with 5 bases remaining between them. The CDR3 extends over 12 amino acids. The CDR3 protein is CASSLVYQPQHF. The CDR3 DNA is TGTGCCAGCAGCTTAGTTTACCAGCCCCAGCATTTT.

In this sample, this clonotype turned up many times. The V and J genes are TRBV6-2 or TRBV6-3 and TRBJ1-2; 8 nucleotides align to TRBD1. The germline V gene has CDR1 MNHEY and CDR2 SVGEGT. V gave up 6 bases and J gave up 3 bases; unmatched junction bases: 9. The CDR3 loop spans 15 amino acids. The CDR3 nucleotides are TGTGCCAGCAGCCGGACAGGGAACTTCTACTATGGCTACACCTTC. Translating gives CASSRTGNFYYGYTF.

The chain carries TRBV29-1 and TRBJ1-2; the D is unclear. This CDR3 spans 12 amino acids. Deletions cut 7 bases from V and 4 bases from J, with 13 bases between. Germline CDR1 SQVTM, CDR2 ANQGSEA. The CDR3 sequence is CSAVMPSYGYTF. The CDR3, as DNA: TGCAGCGCGGTCATGCCCTCCTATGGCTACACCTTC.

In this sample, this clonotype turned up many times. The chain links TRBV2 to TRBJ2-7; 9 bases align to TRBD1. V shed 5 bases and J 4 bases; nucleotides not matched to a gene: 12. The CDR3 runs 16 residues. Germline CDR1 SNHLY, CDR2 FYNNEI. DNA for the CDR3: TGTGCCAGCAGTCAACCCCCGGGACAGGGTCTTTACGAGCAGTACTTC. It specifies CASSQPPGQGLYEQYF.

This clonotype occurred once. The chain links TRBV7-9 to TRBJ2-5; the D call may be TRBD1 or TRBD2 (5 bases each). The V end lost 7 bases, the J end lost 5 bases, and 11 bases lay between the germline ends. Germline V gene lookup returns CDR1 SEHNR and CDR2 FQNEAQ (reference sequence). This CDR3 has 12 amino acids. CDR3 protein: CASTGSGETQYF. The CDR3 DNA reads TGTGCCAGCACAGGGTCGGGGGAGACCCAGTACTTC. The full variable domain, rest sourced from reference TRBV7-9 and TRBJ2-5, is DTGVSQNPRHKITKRGQNVTFRCDPISEHNRLYWYRQTLGQGPEFLTYFQNEAQLEKSRLLSDRFSAERPKGSFSTLEIQRTEQGDSAMYLCASTGSGETQYFGPGTRLLVL.

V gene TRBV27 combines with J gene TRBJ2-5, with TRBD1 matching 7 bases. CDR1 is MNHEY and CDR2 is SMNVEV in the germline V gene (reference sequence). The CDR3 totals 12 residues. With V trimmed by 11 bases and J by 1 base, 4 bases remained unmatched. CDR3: CAVSGGQETQYF. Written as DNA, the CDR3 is TGTGCCGTGTCAGGGGGCCAAGAGACCCAGTACTTC.

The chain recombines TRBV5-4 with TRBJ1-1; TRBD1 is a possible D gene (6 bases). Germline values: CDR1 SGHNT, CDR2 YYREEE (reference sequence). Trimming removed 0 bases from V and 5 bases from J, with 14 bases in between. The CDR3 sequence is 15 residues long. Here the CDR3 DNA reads TGTGCCAGCAGCTTGGAGGGGGGTACTTGGACTGAAGCTTTCTTT. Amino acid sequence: CASSLEGGTWTEAFF.

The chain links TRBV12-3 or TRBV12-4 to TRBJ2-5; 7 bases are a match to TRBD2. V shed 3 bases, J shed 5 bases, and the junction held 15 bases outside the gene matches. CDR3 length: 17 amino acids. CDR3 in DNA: TGTGCCAGCAGTTTCGGTATCGGGGCGGGAGTTGGGGAGACCCAGTACTTC. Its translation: CASSFGIGAGVGETQYF.

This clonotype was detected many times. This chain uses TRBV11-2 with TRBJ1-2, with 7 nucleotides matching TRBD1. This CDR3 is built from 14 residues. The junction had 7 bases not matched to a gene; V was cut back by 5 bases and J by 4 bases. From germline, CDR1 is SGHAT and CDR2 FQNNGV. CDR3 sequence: CASSPDRRGYGYTF. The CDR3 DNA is TGTGCCAGCAGCCCGGACAGGAGGGGCTATGGCTACACCTTC.

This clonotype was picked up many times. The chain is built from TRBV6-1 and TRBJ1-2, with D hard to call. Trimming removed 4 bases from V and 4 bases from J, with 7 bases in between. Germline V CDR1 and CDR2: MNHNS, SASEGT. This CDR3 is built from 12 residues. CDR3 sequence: CASSGSLYGYTF. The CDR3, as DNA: TGTGCCAGCAGTGGTAGCCTCTATGGCTACACCTTC.

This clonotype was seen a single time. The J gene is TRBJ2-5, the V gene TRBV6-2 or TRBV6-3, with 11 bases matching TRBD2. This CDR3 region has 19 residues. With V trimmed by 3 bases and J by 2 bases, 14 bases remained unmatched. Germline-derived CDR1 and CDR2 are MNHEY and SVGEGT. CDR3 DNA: TGTGCCAGCAGTTATCGCCTCCGCCTAGCGGGAGGAGGGCAAGAGACCCAGTACTTC. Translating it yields CASSYRLRLAGGGQETQYF.

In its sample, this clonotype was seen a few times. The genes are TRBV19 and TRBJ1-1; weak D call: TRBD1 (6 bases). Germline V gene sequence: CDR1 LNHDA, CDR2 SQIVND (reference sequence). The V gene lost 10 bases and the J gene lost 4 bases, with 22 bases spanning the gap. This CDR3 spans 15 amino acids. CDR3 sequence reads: CATSIKQGLGTEAFF. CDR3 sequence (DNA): TGTGCCACCTCAATAAAACAGGGTCTCGGCACTGAAGCTTTCTTT. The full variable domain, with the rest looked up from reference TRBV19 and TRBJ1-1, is DGGITQSPKYLFRKEGQNVTLSCEQNLNHDAMYWYRQDPGQGLRLIYYSQIVNDFQKGDIAEGYSVSREKKESFPLTVTSAQKNPTAFYLCATSIKQGLGTEAFFGQGTRLTVV.

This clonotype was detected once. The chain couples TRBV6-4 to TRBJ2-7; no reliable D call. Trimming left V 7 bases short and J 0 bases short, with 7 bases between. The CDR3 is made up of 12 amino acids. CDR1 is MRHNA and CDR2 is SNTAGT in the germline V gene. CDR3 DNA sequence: TGTGCCAGCATCTCCAGCTCCTACGAGCAGTACTTC. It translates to CASISSSYEQYF.

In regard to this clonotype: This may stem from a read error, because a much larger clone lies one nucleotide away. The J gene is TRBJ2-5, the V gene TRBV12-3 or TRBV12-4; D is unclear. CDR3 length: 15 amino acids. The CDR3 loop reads CAGSLELGSQETQYF. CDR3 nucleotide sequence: TGTGCCGGCAGTTTAGAGTTAGGTAGTCAAGAGACCCAGTACTTC.

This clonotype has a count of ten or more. CDR3 protein: CASSMDHRGTYEQYF. The CDR3 DNA is TGTGCCAGCAGCATGGACCACAGGGGAACCTACGAGCAGTACTTC. The V call is TRBV7-2, the J call TRBJ2-7; TRBD1 agrees at 7 bases. The CDR3 has 15 residues. CDR1 and CDR2 (germline): SGHTA, FQGNSA. V was pared by 5 bases and J by 2 bases, with 9 bases of the junction left unmatched.

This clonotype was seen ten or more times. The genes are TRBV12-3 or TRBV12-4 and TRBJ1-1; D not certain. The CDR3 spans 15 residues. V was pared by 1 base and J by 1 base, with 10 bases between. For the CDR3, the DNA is TGTGCCAGCAGTTTAGTAGGGCTGGCGAACACTGAAGCTTTCTTT. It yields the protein CASSLVGLANTEAFF.

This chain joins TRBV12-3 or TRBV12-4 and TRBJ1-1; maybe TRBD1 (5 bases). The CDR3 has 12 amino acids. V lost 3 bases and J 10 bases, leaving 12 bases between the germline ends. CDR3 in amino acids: CASSFKGAVAFF. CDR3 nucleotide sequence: TGTGCCAGCAGTTTTAAAGGGGCGGTAGCTTTCTTT.